Included here is one T cell receptor beta chain sequence, with context. Authors' methods: Reference gene primer amplification gave nucleated cell count estimates. This table comes from immunoSEQ multiplex PCR, and its TCRdb copy is limited to in-frame clones, with some not included. D and trimming come from the DNA, and the V and J calls and clone size come from that table. The table lists around 100,000 clones, 70% to 90% of them singletons. The sample originates from a study of blood T cell repertoires in COVID-19. Whole-study context: Samples of COVID-19 (acute and convalescent) were obtained from the United States, Italy and Spain.

The CDR3 contains 14 residues. V dropped 4 bases and J dropped 5; count of bases not matched to a gene: 7. The germline CDR1 and CDR2 sequences are SGDLS and YYNGEE. The receptor's source is a woman aged 70-85 years who had recovered from COVID-19. The source material was peripheral blood. This chain connects TRBV9 to TRBJ2-5; 8 positions agree with TRBD2. CDR3 sequence reads: CASSLDQRGETQYF. CDR3 coding DNA: TGTGCCAGCAGCTTGGATCAGCGGGGGGAGACCCAGTACTTC.